The 4 T cell receptor beta chains given below trace back to one sample, sequenced in a study of T cells in Graves' hyperthyroidism and ophthalmopathy. RNA transcripts provided the source from which TCR beta CDR3 regions were amplified. HTBI primers were used for first-round RT-PCR of the TCR CDR3. TCRdb called the multiplex PCR reads again in MiXCR, with one record for every CDR3 protein. This sample has a few hundred thousand distinct CDR3 sequences, with 15% to 19% found just once. The sample consisted of blood. These receptors originate from a woman in her late teens or twenties with Graves' hyperthyroidism.

This clonotype was observed a few times. This chain uses TRBV5-6 with TRBJ2-1, with D perhaps being TRBD1 or TRBD2 (5 bases each). Per germline, CDR1 SGHDT and CDR2 YYEEEE. The CDR3 consists of 17 residues. V lost 4 bases to trimming and J lost 3 bases, with 20 bases between them. The CDR3 nucleotides are TGTGCCAGCAGCCGCCGGCTTGGGACGAGTAGCTACAATGAGCAGTTCTTC. This codes for CASSRRLGTSSYNEQFF.

This clonotype was detected many times. The gene calls are TRBV7-2 and TRBJ1-5; tentatively, D is TRBD1 (6 bases). CDR1 is SGHTA, CDR2 FQGNSA, per germline. The CDR3 consists of 15 residues. V was cut by 4 bases and J by 2 bases, with 12 bases left in between. CDR3 bases: TGTGCCAGCAGCTCCCAGGCAGGGGGCAATCAGCCCCAGCATTTT. Translation gives CASSSQAGGNQPQHF.

This clonotype was observed many times. In DNA form, the CDR3 reads TGTGCCAGCAGCCAACGTCAAGACAGGGGATTACCCTCCTACGAGCAGTACTTC. Amino acid sequence: CASSQRQDRGLPSYEQYF. The chain joins TRBV5-5 to TRBJ2-7; TRBD1 matches 8 bases. Per the germline V gene, CDR1 is SGHKS and CDR2 is YYEKEE (reference sequence). The CDR3 contains 18 residues. The ends lost 4 bases at V and 0 bases at J; junction bases unmatched: 15.

V is TRBV9 and J is TRBJ1-1; D not certain. Looked up from germline, CDR1 is SGDLS and CDR2 is YYNGEE. Trimming shortened V by 3 bases and J by 9 bases, and 18 bases separated the two germline ends. This CDR3 region has 14 residues. The CDR3 here is CASSGPGPQAQAFF. The CDR3 coding sequence is TGTGCCAGCAGCGGCCCCGGACCTCAAGCCCAAGCTTTCTTT.